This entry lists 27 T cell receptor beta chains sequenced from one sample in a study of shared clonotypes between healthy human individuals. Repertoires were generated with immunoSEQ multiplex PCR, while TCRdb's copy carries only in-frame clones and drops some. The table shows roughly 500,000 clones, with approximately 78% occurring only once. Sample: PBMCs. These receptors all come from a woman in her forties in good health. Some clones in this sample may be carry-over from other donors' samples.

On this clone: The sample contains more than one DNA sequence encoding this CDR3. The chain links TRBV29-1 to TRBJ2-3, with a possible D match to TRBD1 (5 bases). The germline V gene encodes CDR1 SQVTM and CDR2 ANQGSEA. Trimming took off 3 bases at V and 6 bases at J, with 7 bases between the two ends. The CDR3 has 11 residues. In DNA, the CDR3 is TGCAGCGTTGAGGCAGGGGATACGCAGTATTTT. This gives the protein CSVEAGDTQYF.

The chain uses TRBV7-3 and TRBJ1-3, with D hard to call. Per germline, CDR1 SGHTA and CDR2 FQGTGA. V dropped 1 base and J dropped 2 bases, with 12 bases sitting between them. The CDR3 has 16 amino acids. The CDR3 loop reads CASSLSPAGTGNTIYF. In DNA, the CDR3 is TGTGCCAGCAGCTTAAGCCCAGCGGGAACTGGAAACACCATATATTTT.

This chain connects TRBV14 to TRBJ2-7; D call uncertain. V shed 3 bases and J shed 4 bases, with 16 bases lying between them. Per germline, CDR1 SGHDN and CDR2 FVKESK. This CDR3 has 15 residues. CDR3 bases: TGTGCCAGCAGCCAGAGTGGACGGCGACAATACGAGCAGTACTTC. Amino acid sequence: CASSQSGRRQYEQYF.

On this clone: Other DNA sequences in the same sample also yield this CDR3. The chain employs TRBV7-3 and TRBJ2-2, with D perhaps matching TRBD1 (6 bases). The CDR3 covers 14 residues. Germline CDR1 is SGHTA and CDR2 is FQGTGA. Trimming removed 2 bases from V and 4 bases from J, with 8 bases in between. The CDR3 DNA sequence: TGTGCCAGCAGCTTACAGGGGAGCACCGGGGAGCTGTTTTTT. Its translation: CASSLQGSTGELFF.

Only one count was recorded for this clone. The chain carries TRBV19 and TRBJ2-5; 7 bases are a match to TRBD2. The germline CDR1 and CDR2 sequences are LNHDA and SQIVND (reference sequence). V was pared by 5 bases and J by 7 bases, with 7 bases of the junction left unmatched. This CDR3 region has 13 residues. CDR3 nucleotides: TGTGCCAGTAGTCTCGGGACTACCCGGACCCAGTACTTC. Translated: CASSLGTTRTQYF.

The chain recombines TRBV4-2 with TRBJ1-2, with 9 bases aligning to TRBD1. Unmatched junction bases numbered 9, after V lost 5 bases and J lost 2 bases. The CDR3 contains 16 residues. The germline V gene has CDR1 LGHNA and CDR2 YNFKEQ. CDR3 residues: CASSWDGQGTNYGYTF. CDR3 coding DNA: TGTGCCAGCAGCTGGGATGGACAGGGGACAAACTATGGCTACACCTTC.

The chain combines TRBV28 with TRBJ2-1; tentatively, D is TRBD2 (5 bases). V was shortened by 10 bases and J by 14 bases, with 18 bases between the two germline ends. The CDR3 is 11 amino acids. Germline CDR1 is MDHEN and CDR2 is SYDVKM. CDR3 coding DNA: TGTGCCACCACGCAGTCGGGGTTGGAGTTCTTC. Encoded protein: CATTQSGLEFF.

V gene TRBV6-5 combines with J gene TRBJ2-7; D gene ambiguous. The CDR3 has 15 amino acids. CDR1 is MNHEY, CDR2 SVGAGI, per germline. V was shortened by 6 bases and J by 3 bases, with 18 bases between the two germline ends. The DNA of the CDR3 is TGTGCCAGCAGCCCCCCAGGTAGCCGGTACTACGAGCAGTACTTC. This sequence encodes CASSPPGSRYYEQYF.

The DNA for the CDR3 is TGTGCAAGTCGCTTAGCGCCCCCGGGACAGGGAGGGACCGGGGAGCTGTTTTTT. It codes for CASRLAPPGQGGTGELFF. This rearrangement joins TRBV12-2 to TRBJ2-2; the table gives TRBD1 as D, unverified against the DNA. TRBV12-2 is termed a pseudogene. The CDR3 runs to 18 residues.

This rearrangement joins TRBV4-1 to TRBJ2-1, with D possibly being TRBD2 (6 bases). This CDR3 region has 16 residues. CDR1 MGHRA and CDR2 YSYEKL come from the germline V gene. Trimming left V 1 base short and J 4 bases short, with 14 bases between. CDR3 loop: CASSQGGLASYNEQFF. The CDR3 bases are TGCGCCAGCAGCCAAGGGGGACTTGCGTCGTACAATGAGCAGTTCTTC.

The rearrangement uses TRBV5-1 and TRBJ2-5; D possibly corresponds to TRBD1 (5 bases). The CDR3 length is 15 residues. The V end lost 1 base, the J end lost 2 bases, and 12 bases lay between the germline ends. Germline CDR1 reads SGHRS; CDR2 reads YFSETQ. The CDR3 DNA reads TGCGCCAGCAGCTTGATGCAGGGCCTGCAAGAGACCCAGTACTTC. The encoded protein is CASSLMQGLQETQYF.

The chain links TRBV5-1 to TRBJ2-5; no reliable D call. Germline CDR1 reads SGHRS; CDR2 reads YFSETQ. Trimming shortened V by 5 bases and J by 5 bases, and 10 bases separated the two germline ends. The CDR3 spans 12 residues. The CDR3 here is CASRQDRETQYF. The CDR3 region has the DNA TGCGCCAGCAGGCAGGATCGGGAGACCCAGTACTTC.

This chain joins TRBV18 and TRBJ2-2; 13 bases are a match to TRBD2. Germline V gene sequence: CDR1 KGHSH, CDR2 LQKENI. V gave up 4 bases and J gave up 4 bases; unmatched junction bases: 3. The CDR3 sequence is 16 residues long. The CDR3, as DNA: TGTGCCAGCTCACAATGGACTAGCGGGAGCACCGGGGAGCTGTTTTTT. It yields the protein CASSQWTSGSTGELFF.

In DNA form, the CDR3 reads TGTGCCAGCAGCTTAAACAGGGGGCGCGAAGAGACCCAGTACTTC. It encodes CASSLNRGREETQYF. The rearrangement joins TRBV7-2 to TRBJ2-5, with 9 bases fitting TRBD1. The CDR3 has 15 residues. The germline V gene encodes CDR1 SGHTA and CDR2 FQGNSA. V shed 2 bases, J shed 3 bases, and the junction held 4 bases outside the gene matches. The complete variable domain, with remaining parts taken from reference TRBV7-2 and TRBJ2-5, reads GAGVSQSPSNKVTEKGKDVELRCDPISGHTALYWYRQSLGQGLEFLIYFQGNSAPDKSGLPSDRFSAERTGGSVSTLTIQRTQQEDSAVYLCASSLNRGREETQYFGPGTRLLVL.

The chain's CDR3 is CASVMGGLTGELFF. DNA of the CDR3: TGTGCCAGCGTAATGGGGGGGTTGACCGGGGAGCTGTTTTTT. This chain connects TRBV28 to TRBJ2-2; TRBD2 agrees at 7 bases. The germline gives CDR1 MDHEN, CDR2 SYDVKM. After removal of 8 bases from V and 5 bases from J, the junction contained 8 bases not matched to a gene. The CDR3 covers 14 residues.

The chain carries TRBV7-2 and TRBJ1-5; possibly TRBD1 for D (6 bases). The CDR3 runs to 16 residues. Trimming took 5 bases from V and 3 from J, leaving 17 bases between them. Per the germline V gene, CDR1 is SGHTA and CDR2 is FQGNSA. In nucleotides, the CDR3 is TGTGCCAGCAGCCCTCCAGGGGCAGGGTACAATCAGCCCCAGCATTTT. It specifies CASSPPGAGYNQPQHF.

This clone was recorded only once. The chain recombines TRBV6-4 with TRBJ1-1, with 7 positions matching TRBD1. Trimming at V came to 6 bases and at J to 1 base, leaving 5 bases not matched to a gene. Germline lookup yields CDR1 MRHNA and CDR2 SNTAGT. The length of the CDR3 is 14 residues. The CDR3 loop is CASRRTGRNTEAFF. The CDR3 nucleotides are TGTGCCAGCAGGAGGACAGGCCGGAACACTGAAGCTTTCTTT.

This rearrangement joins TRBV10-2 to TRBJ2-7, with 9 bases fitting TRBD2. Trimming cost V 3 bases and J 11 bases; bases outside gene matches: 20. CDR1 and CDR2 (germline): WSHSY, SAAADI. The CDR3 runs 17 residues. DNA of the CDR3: TGCGCCAGCAGTGAAGCCCTAGCGGGAAGCCGAGCCGTCGACAAGTACTTC. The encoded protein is CASSEALAGSRAVDKYF.

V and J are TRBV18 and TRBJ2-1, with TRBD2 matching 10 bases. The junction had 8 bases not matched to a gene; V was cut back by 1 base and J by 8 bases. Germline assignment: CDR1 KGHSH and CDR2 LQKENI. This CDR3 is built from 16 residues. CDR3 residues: CASSPRVASGSDEQFF. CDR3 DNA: TGTGCCAGCTCACCACGAGTGGCTAGCGGGAGCGATGAGCAGTTCTTC.

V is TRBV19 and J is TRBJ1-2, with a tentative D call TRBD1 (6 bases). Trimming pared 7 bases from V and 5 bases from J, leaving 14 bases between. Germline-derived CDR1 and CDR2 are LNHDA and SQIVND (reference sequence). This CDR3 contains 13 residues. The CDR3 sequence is CASNPTGKYGYTF. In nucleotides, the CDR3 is TGTGCCAGTAACCCCACAGGGAAATATGGCTACACCTTC. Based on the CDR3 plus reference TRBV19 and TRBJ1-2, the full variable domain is DGGITQSPKYLFRKEGQNVTLSCEQNLNHDAMYWYRQDPGQGLRLIYYSQIVNDFQKGDIAEGYSVSREKKESFPLTVTSAQKNPTAFYLCASNPTGKYGYTFGSGTRLTVV.

The CDR3 here is CASSPISPYTGELFF. The CDR3 DNA is TGTGCCAGCAGTCCCATTAGCCCTTACACCGGGGAGCTGTTTTTT. J is TRBJ2-2 and V is TRBV28; the D is unclear. The CDR3 runs to 15 residues. Germline loops: CDR1 MDHEN, CDR2 SYDVKM. Between the trimmed V and J ends, which lost 5 bases and 3 bases, there was a span of 13 bases.

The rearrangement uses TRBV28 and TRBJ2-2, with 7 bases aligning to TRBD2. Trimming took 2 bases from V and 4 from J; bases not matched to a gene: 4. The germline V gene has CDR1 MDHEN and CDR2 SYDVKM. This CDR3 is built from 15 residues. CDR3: CASSLVAGSTGELFF. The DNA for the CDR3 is TGTGCCAGCAGTTTAGTAGCGGGCAGCACCGGGGAGCTGTTTTTT.

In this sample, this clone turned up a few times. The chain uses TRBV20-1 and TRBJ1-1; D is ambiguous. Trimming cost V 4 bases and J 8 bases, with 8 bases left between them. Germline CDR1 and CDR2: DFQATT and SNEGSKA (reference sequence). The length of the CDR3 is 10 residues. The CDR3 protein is CSAIRREAFF. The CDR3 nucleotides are TGCAGTGCTATAAGGCGAGAAGCTTTCTTT.

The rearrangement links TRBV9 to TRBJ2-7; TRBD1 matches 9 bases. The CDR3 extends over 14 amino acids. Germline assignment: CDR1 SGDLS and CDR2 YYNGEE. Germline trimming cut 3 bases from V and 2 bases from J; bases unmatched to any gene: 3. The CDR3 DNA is TGTGCCAGCAGCGCACAGGGGGCTGCCTACGAGCAGTACTTC. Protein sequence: CASSAQGAAYEQYF. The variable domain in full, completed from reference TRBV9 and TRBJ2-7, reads DSGVTQTPKHLITATGQRVTLRCSPRSGDLSVYWYQQSLDQGLQFLIQYYNGEERAKGNILERFSAQQFPDLHSELNLSSLELGDSALYFCASSAQGAAYEQYFGPGTRLTVT.

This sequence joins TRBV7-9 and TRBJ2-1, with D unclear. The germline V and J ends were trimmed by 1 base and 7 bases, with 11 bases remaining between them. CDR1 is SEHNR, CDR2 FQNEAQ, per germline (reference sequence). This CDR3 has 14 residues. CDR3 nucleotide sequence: TGTGCCAGCAGCTTAGAGACAAGTTCTAATGAGCAGTTCTTC. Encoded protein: CASSLETSSNEQFF.

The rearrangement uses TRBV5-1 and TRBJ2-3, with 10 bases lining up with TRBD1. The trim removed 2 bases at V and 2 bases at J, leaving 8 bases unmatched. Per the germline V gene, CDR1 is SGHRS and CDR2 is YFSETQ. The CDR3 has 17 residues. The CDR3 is CASSLRTGQGTTDTQYF. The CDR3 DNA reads TGCGCCAGCAGCTTAAGGACGGGACAGGGGACCACAGATACGCAGTATTTT. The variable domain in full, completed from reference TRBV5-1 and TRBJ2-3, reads KAGVTQTPRYLIKTRGQQVTLSCSPISGHRSVSWYQQTPGQGLQFLFEYFSETQRNKGNFPGRFSGRQFSNSRSEMNVSTLELGDSALYLCASSLRTGQGTTDTQYFGPGTRLTVL.

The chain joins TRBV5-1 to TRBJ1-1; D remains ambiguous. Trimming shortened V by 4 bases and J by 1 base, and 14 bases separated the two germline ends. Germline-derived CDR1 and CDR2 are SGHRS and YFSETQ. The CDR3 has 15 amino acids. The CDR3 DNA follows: TGCGCCAGCAGCCCTTCCCCCTTGGGGAACACTGAAGCTTTCTTT. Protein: CASSPSPLGNTEAFF.